The clone carrying this TCR beta chain was seen a handful of times. Its antigen is as yet unknown. The sample providers were healthy Caucasian people from Russia, aged roughly 6 to 90. A second PCR, run for roughly 7 to 12 cycles, used a sample-barcoded 5' primer plus a J-beta primer mix. TCRdb redid the calling of the 5' RACE reads with MiXCR, one entry per CDR3 protein. The sample lists 1.5 million to 2 million distinct CDR3 sequences, approximately 40% occurring once. These data come from a study of blood T cells in healthy people across ages. Regarding the study as a whole: Naive T cell percentage strongly correlated with TCR beta diversity. One million T cells yielded diversity estimates that were considered underestimates. As age increased, TCR beta diversity per million T cells fell in a roughly linear fashion.

The V gene's germline CDR1 is SGHDN and CDR2 FVKESK. The CDR3 is 12 amino acids. Trimming stripped 3 bases from V and 7 bases from J, with 4 bases between. Sequencing was performed on blood. This TCR came from a human donor in good health. The rearrangement uses TRBV14 and TRBJ1-6; D gene unclear. The CDR3 is CASSQWNSPLHF. The CDR3 DNA reads TGTGCCAGCAGCCAGTGGAATTCACCCCTCCACTTT. Variable domain in full (rest from reference TRBV14 and TRBJ1-6): EAGVTQFPSHSVIEKGQTVTLRCDPISGHDNLYWYRRVMGKEIKFLLHFVKESKQDESGMPNNRFLAERTGGTYSTLKVQPAELEDSGVYFCASSQWNSPLHFGNGTRLTVT.